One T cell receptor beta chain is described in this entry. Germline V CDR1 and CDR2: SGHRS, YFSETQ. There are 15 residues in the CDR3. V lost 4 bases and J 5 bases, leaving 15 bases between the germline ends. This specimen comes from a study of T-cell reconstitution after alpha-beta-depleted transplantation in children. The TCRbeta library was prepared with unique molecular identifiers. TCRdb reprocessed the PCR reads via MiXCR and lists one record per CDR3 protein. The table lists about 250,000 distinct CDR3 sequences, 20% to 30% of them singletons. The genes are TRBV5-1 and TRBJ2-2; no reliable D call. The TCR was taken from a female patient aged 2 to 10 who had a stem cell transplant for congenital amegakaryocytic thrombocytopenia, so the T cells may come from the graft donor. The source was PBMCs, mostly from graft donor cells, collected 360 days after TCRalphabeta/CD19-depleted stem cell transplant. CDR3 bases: TGCGCCAGCAGCCTAGGGAACTACTGGACCGGGGAGCTGTTTTTT. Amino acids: CASSLGNYWTGELFF.